Listed here are 5 T cell receptor beta chains from one sample, sequenced in a study of cytomegalovirus exposure and HLA in healthy donors. The PCR had 60 Vbeta and 13 Jbeta primers. Profiling relied on immunoSEQ multiplex PCR, and the TCRdb table lists in-frame clones only, not all of them. The sample shows roughly 120,000 clones, around 69% of them seen only once. The sequenced sample consisted of PBMCs. These receptors all come from a man aged 50 to 60 in good health and CMV-seropositive.

The V gene is TRBV19, the J gene TRBJ1-2; a possible D gene is TRBD1 (5 bases). Deletions cut 5 bases from V and 5 bases from J, with 18 bases between. The CDR3 is 15 residues long. Germline CDR1 reads LNHDA; CDR2 reads SQIVND (reference sequence). The CDR3 DNA follows: TGTGCCAGTAGTCCCCTAACAGGAAAAGGGTATGGCTACACCTTC. Protein: CASSPLTGKGYGYTF.

The gene calls are TRBV7-2 and TRBJ2-7; tentative D call: TRBD1 (6 bases). The CDR3 spans 17 residues. Germline V gives CDR1 SGHTA, CDR2 FQGNSA. The V gene lost 4 bases and the J gene lost 11 bases, with 30 bases spanning the gap. The CDR3 DNA reads TGTGCCAGCAGCTCCCCAGGCACACGAACAGGGCCTACCATCAAGTACTTC. This encodes CASSSPGTRTGPTIKYF.

This clone was counted once. This chain connects TRBV5-1 to TRBJ1-2; D is ambiguous. This CDR3 region has 14 residues. Germline V gene sequence: CDR1 SGHRS, CDR2 YFSETQ. Deletions cut 2 bases from V and 4 bases from J, with 12 bases between. The CDR3 sequence: CASSLSVSSYGYTF. CDR3 in DNA: TGCGCCAGCAGCTTATCTGTCAGTTCCTATGGCTACACCTTC.

The chain has TRBV7-9 and TRBJ2-7, with D possibly TRBD1 on 5 matching bases. V lost 5 bases and J 0 bases, leaving 8 bases between the germline ends. The CDR3 loop spans 13 amino acids. Germline assignment: CDR1 SEHNR and CDR2 FQNEAQ (reference sequence). The CDR3 DNA reads TGTGCCAGCAGCCCCAGGGTCTCCTACGAGCAGTACTTC. Its translation: CASSPRVSYEQYF.

The rearrangement links TRBV10-3 to TRBJ1-6; D is perhaps TRBD1 (6 bases). The germline V gene has CDR1 ENHRY and CDR2 SYGVKD. V lost 6 bases, J lost 6 bases, and 12 bases lay in between. The CDR3 has 14 amino acids. The CDR3 is CAISSLDSNSPLHF. Here the CDR3 DNA reads TGTGCCATCAGCTCTTTGGACAGTAATTCACCCCTCCACTTT.